These 5 T cell receptor beta chains came from one sample sequenced in a study of T cell responses to AZD1222 COVID-19 vaccine. Sequenced by immunoSEQ multiplex PCR; TCRdb stores in-frame clones only, minus some. The sample consists of around 64,000 clones, about 80% of them appearing once. This sample comprised peripheral blood, obtained 28 days after the second AZD1222 dose. Receptors were obtained from an adult who received the AZD1222 COVID-19 vaccine.

The chain has TRBV3-1 (or the pseudogene TRBV3-2) and TRBJ1-5; D remains ambiguous. Per the germline V gene, CDR1 is LGHDT and CDR2 is YNNKEL (reference sequence). The V end was cut by 8 bases, the J end by 7 bases, with 12 bases between. The CDR3 length is 12 residues. The CDR3 nucleotides are TGTGCCAGCTCCCAGGCGGTACAGCCCCAGCATTTT. This codes for CASSQAVQPQHF.

The J gene is TRBJ1-6, the V gene TRBV28; 7 nucleotides line up with TRBD1. The CDR3 is 14 amino acids. With V trimmed by 4 bases and J by 7 bases, 4 bases remained unmatched. The germline CDR1 and CDR2 sequences are MDHEN and SYDVKM. Here the CDR3 reads CASSSTGVNSPLHF. The CDR3 region has the DNA TGTGCCAGCAGTTCTACAGGGGTCAATTCACCCCTCCACTTT.

V and J are TRBV28 and TRBJ2-5, with D perhaps matching TRBD1 (5 bases). Germline CDR1 MDHEN, CDR2 SYDVKM. This CDR3 region has 13 residues. V lost 7 bases, J lost 2 bases, and 11 bases lay in between. The CDR3 protein is CASIRGGQETQYF. CDR3 nucleotide sequence: TGTGCCAGCATTAGGGGTGGTCAAGAGACCCAGTACTTC. The whole variable domain, filled in from reference TRBV28 and TRBJ2-5, reads DVKVTQSSRYLVKRTGEKVFLECVQDMDHENMFWYRQDPGLGLRLIYFSYDVKMKEKGDIPEGYSVSREKKERFSLILESASTNQTSMYLCASIRGGQETQYFGPGTRLLVL.

V and J are TRBV6-1 and TRBJ1-5; TRBD1 aligns across 9 bases. From germline, CDR1 is MNHNS and CDR2 SASEGT. J was trimmed by 7 bases and V by 0 bases; bases with no gene match: 4. The CDR3 consists of 15 residues. CDR3 residues: CASSEAGQGYQPQHF. DNA of the CDR3: TGTGCCAGCAGTGAAGCAGGACAGGGGTACCAGCCCCAGCATTTT.

The V gene is TRBV19, the J gene TRBJ1-2; D unclear. The V end was cut by 10 bases, the J end by 4 bases, with 10 bases between. This CDR3 is 11 amino acids long. CDR1 LNHDA and CDR2 SQIVND come from the germline V gene (reference sequence). The CDR3 DNA is TGTGCCACCTACTGGGGCTATGGCTACACCTTC. Its translation is CATYWGYGYTF.